The present T cell receptor beta chain was sequenced within a study of shared clonotypes between healthy human individuals. Looking at the study overall: Three plates each covered CD4 naive and memory; CD8 naive two, CD8 memory one. Study conclusions and caveats: Naive subsets generally exceeded memory subsets in estimated richness.

In the case of this clone: What it recognizes is unknown.

This CDR3 has 16 residues. Per the germline V gene, CDR1 is SGHRS and CDR2 is YFSETQ. V was pared by 3 bases and J by 2 bases, with 8 bases of the junction left unmatched. This was a deep-level run. TCRdb's copy holds only in-frame clones and misses some; the assay was immunoSEQ multiplex PCR. The sample consists of about 800,000 clones, approximately 97% of them appearing once. Naive CD8 cells, CD45RO-negative and positively selected for CCR7, excluded terminally differentiated effector memory CD45RA+ cells. The V call is TRBV5-1, the J call TRBJ2-3, with 8 nucleotides matching TRBD2. Sequencing input: naive CD8+ T cells sorted from blood. This clonotype was obtained from a man aged 25-45 years in good health. CDR3 residues: CASSSLAGRITDTQYF. For the CDR3, the DNA is TGCGCCAGCAGCTCCTTAGCGGGAAGGATCACAGATACGCAGTATTTT.